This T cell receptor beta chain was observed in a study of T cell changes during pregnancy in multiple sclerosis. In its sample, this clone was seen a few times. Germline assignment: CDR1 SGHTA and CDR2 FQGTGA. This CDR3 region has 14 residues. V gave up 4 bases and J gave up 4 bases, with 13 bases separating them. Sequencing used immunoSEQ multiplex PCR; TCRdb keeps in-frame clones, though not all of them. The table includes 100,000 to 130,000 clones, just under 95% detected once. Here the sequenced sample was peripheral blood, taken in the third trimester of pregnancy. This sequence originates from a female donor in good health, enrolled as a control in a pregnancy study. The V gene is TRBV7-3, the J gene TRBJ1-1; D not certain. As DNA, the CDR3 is TGTGCCAGCAGCTCGGGTGGCTCCGGCACTGAAGCTTTCTTT. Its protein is CASSSGGSGTEAFF. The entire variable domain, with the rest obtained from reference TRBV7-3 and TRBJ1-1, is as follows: GAGVSQTPSNKVTEKGKYVELRCDPISGHTALYWYRQSLGQGPEFLIYFQGTGAADDSGLPNDRFFAVRPEGSVSTLKIQRTERGDSAVYLCASSSGGSGTEAFFGQGTRLTVV.